These 16 T cell receptor beta chains were sequenced from one sample in a study of T cells in Graves' hyperthyroidism and ophthalmopathy. Authors of the study amplified TCR beta CDR3 regions from RNA transcripts. In the first-round RT-PCR of the TCR CDR3, the HTBI primer set was used. TCRdb passed the multiplex PCR reads through MiXCR, listing each CDR3 protein once. The sample contains fewer than 110,000 distinct CDR3 sequences, over 45% of which appear only once. What was sequenced was blood. These receptors originate from a man in his forties or fifties with Graves' hyperthyroidism.

The chain couples TRBV10-3 to TRBJ2-2; 13 bases line up with TRBD2. The trim removed 10 bases at V and 3 bases at J, leaving 5 bases unmatched. In germline, CDR1 is ENHRY, CDR2 SYGVKD. The CDR3 has 15 amino acids. The CDR3 is CATRLAGGHTGELFF. The CDR3 bases are TGTGCCACCAGACTAGCGGGAGGACACACCGGGGAGCTGTTTTTT.

On this clonotype: Likely a read error: the CDR3 ends without its conserved phenylalanine or tryptophan. It is unclear where the CDR3 begins or ends on the DNA, so no DNA is shown, and the CDR3 is as TCRdb lists it. The chain carries TRBV14 and TRBJ2-1. The CDR3 totals 8 residues, both ends included. Germline V gene lookup returns CDR1 SGHDN and CDR2 FVKESK. The CDR3 spells CASSDRSL.

The table lists this clonotype with many counts. This sequence joins TRBV7-2 and TRBJ2-1; the match to TRBD2 covers 10 bases. Germline V gene data show CDR1 as SGHTA and CDR2 as FQGNSA. The CDR3 loop spans 17 amino acids. Losses at the gene ends were 5 bases for V and 5 bases for J; bases not matched to a gene: 12. CDR3 sequence reads: CASSHRPSGSGNNEQFF. The DNA of the CDR3 is TGTGCCAGCAGCCACCGCCCTAGCGGGAGTGGCAACAATGAGCAGTTCTTC.

This chain connects TRBV28 to TRBJ2-1, with TRBD1 identical over 7 bases. V shed 4 bases, J shed 8 bases, and the junction held 8 bases outside the gene matches. Germline V gene sequence: CDR1 MDHEN, CDR2 SYDVKM. The CDR3 sequence is 14 residues long. The CDR3 sequence is CASSSIQGIYEQFF. CDR3 in DNA: TGTGCCAGCAGTTCTATACAGGGGATCTATGAGCAGTTCTTC.

This clonotype turned up a few times. The genes are TRBV30 and TRBJ1-6, with D perhaps TRBD1 (5 bases). In germline, CDR1 is GTSNPN, CDR2 SVGIG (reference sequence). V was shortened by 0 bases and J by 0 bases, with 12 bases between the two germline ends. The CDR3 is made up of 17 amino acids. The DNA for the CDR3 is TGTGCCTGGAGTGTACTGGGACGTAGCTCCTATAATTCACCCCTCCACTTT. Amino acid sequence: CAWSVLGRSSYNSPLHF.

The V gene is TRBV20-1, the J gene TRBJ1-1; the D gene is possibly TRBD1 (5 bases). Trimming pared 3 bases from V and 8 bases from J, leaving 25 bases between. In germline, CDR1 is DFQATT, CDR2 SNEGSKA (reference sequence). The CDR3 spans 16 residues. The CDR3 DNA follows: TGCAGTGCTAGGGAAGGGGCAGTAACTATGAACATGGAAGCTTTCTTT. Residues: CSAREGAVTMNMEAFF.

In DNA form, the CDR3 reads TGTGCCATCGGCGAAATAACAGGGACTGAAGCTTTCTTT. Translating it yields CAIGEITGTEAFF. The chain carries TRBV10-3 and TRBJ1-1; D may be TRBD1 (6 bases). The germline V and J ends were trimmed by 8 bases and 5 bases, with 15 bases remaining between them. The CDR3 extends over 13 amino acids. CDR1 is ENHRY and CDR2 is SYGVKD in the germline V gene.

This sequence joins TRBV2 and TRBJ2-7; D remains ambiguous. Germline V gives CDR1 SNHLY, CDR2 FYNNEI. Trimming left V 4 bases short and J 2 bases short, with 21 bases between. This CDR3 comprises 17 residues. CDR3 DNA sequence: TGTGCCAGCAGTGCGGACCAGTCTCCGGCTTGGGCCTACGAGCAGTACTTC. Its translation is CASSADQSPAWAYEQYF.

The sample holds many counts of this clonotype. The chain joins TRBV20-1 to TRBJ2-7; TRBD2 matches at 16 bases. Looked up from germline, CDR1 is DFQATT and CDR2 is SNEGSKA (reference sequence). The CDR3 runs to 15 residues. V dropped 4 bases and J dropped 6; count of bases not matched to a gene: 6. CDR3 region: CSATHGTSGRAEQYF. CDR3 in DNA: TGCAGTGCTACCCATGGGACTAGCGGGAGGGCCGAGCAGTACTTC.

On this clonotype itself: This clone may be a read error of a much larger clone one base away. V gene TRBV12-3 or TRBV12-4 combines with J gene TRBJ2-1, with a tentative D call TRBD2 (5 bases). V was shortened by 4 bases and J by 10 bases, with 14 bases between the two germline ends. The CDR3 runs 13 residues. The CDR3 bases are TGTGCCAGCAGTTCCGACCGGACTTGGGAGCAGTTCTTC. Its translation: CASSSDRTWEQFF.

There are many counts of this clonotype. Just one base apart from a much larger clone, this may be a read error. The J gene is TRBJ2-5, the V gene TRBV6-6; 8 bases map to TRBD2. Looked up from germline, CDR1 is MNHNY and CDR2 is SVGAGI (reference sequence). The V and J ends lost 5 bases and 5 bases, in that order; junction bases with no gene match: 1. The CDR3 has 12 amino acids. CDR3 amino acids: CASSRGGETQYF. For the CDR3, the DNA is TGTGCCAGCAGTCGCGGGGGGGAGACCCAGTACTTC.

This clonotype has ten or more counts. J is TRBJ1-6 and V is TRBV6-1; tentatively, D is TRBD1 (5 bases). The CDR3 is 14 residues long. CDR1 and CDR2 from the germline V gene are MNHNS and SASEGT. V was clipped by 6 bases and J by 5 bases, with 11 bases between them. CDR3 sequence reads: CASSVQEDNSPLHF. Written as DNA, the CDR3 is TGTGCCAGCAGCGTACAGGAGGATAATTCACCCCTCCACTTT.

In this sample, this clonotype turned up many times. The chain employs TRBV2 and TRBJ1-2; D possibly corresponds to TRBD1 (6 bases). Trimming took 1 base from V and 6 from J, leaving 12 bases between them. This CDR3 region has 14 residues. CDR1 is SNHLY and CDR2 is FYNNEI in the germline V gene. CDR3 loop: CASSEEGDIHGYTF. In DNA form, the CDR3 reads TGTGCCAGCAGTGAAGAAGGGGACATCCATGGCTACACCTTC.

This clonotype was found once. This chain connects TRBV7-8 to TRBJ2-2; D might be TRBD1 (6 bases). V was pared by 3 bases and J by 8 bases, with 7 bases between. Germline CDR1 SGHVS, CDR2 FQNEAQ. The CDR3 length is 12 residues. The CDR3 loop is CASSFGTGELFF. The CDR3 DNA reads as TGTGCCAGCAGCTTCGGGACAGGGGAGCTGTTTTTT.

The genes are TRBV10-2 and TRBJ2-1; tentatively, D is TRBD1 or TRBD2 (5 bases each). CDR1 WSHSY and CDR2 SAAADI come from the germline V gene. CDR3 length: 14 residues. V gave up 9 bases and J gave up 0 bases, with 12 bases separating them. Here the CDR3 reads CARGEGISYNEQFF. DNA for the CDR3: TGCGCCAGAGGAGAGGGGATCTCCTACAATGAGCAGTTCTTC.

This chain connects TRBV29-1 to TRBJ2-1; TRBD1 matches 10 bases. Germline V gene lookup returns CDR1 SQVTM and CDR2 ANQGSEA. The junction had 5 bases not matched to a gene; V was cut back by 1 base and J by 8 bases. This CDR3 contains 14 residues. CDR3 coding DNA: TGCAGCGTTGAAGCCGGGACAGGGGTCGATGAGCAGTTCTTC. Translation: CSVEAGTGVDEQFF.